This TCR beta chain was captured by sequencing in a study of blood T cells in healthy people across ages (dated by TCRdb to 2013 to 2016). The study in broad terms: In model experiments, template switching captured roughly one uniquely barcoded TCR beta cDNA molecule for every two T cells. Using deep sequencing normalized with unique cDNA molecular identifiers, the study measured how TCR beta repertoire diversity changes with age. The donors were divided into four age groups: young (average approximately 15 years), middle-aged (approximately 39), aged (62) and long-lived (roughly 82). Using the same blood draw, the study looked at two additional independent replicas of 1 million unique cDNA reads for two donors, one aged 18 to 30 and the other aged 80 or older.

This clonotype has at least ten counts. Its antigen specificity is not known. Per-nucleotide qualities are absent, and no much larger clonotype sits a single base away. Library method: 5' RACE. Instrument on record: Illumina HiSeq 2500. A second PCR of about 7 to 12 cycles was run with a J-beta primer mix and a sample-barcoded 5' primer. A unique molecular identifier was introduced onto each TCR beta cDNA molecule by a template-switch 5' adaptor carrying 12 random nucleotides. Each sample yielded at least 2.5 million CDR3-containing paired-end reads. The Mint cDNA synthesis kit, primed by a TRBC-specific oligonucleotide, was used to synthesize first-strand cDNA from all RNA. All cDNA was treated with uracil-DNA glycosylase and then went through a first 18-cycle PCR with the universal primers M1SS and BC2_uni_R. As for the original processing: For normalization, 1 million high-quality reads were randomly selected from each sample, with every read carrying a distinct molecular identifier. Reads sharing molecular identifiers were discarded rather than binned into consensus sequences. MiTCR, run with a Q25 quality threshold and the strictest error-elimination algorithm, handled CDR3 identification, clonotype clustering and error correction. A nonparametric unseen species model using Euler transformation provided a lower-bound estimate of total TCR beta diversity. Starting from the raw public reads, TCRdb applied fastp trimming at Q25, assembled clones with MiXCR and retained in-frame beta chains. For every CDR3 protein sequence, its rows merge into one entry that carries the most common genes and DNA. TCRdb's processing, not the authors', yielded these V and J calls. Counted in this sample were 450,000 to 650,000 distinct CDR3 sequences; nearly 25% of them appeared once. The ten largest account for roughly 10% of the sample.

V is cut by 9 bases and J by 0 bases, and the space between the germline ends is 11 bases. The CDR3 runs 13 residues from the cysteine to the phenylalanine. The only DNA kept is the CDR3, 39 bases in frame from the first base. According to the germline V gene (reference sequence), CDR1 reads LNHNV and CDR2 reads YYDKDF. The donors were roughly 40 Caucasian individuals from Russia, aged 6 to 90 years, who were systemically healthy. Around 9.7 milliliters of peripheral blood were collected from each donor into EDTA-treated Vacutainer tubes. Ficoll-Paque density-gradient centrifugation was used to isolate PBMCs, with at least 6.5 million per sample. Trizol reagent was used to extract total RNA from the PBMCs, yielding at least 5.5 micrograms per sample. For every donor, flow cytometry on a PBMC aliquot measured the percentage of naive CD45RAhigh/CD27high T cells. Study-wide findings and limitations: Observed TCR beta diversity per million T cells fell roughly linearly with age, and a significant reduction was already apparent by age approximately 40. Compared with the aged group, more naive CD4+ T cells, fewer expanded clones and increased TCR diversity were shown by the long-lived group, suggesting age selection. Donor CMV infection status was unknown, potentially confounding age-related changes in expanded clonotypes. Bulk unsorted PBMC profiling prevented conclusive comparison of naive and antigen-experienced compartments. Observed TCR beta diversity correlated strongly with the percentage of naive T cells measured by flow cytometry. Estimates of total diversity based on one million sequenced T cells were considered lower bounds and underestimates.

The sample was also reused in another study, on T cells of mothers and their children. According to the second study: The donors were nine systemically healthy Caucasian individuals, made up of three mothers and their six children. cDNA synthesis consumed the entire amount of extracted RNA, loaded at 1.5 ug RNA in each 15 ul reaction. In the second PCR, the M1S primer added sample barcodes and 2-4 random nucleotides. Over 8 million TCR beta CDR3 reads were obtained for each mother, and some 3 million reads were obtained for each child. Thymic selection shapes the output of TCR recombination in a similar way in related and unrelated pairs, and inherited differences have a minor effect. Normalized repertoire overlap in related mother-child pairs was always slightly higher than in unrelated mother-child pairs, but the difference was never significant. No persistent microchimeric T cell clones were found, with a detection sensitivity of around 100 clones per million clonotypes. Deep NGS was used in the study to compare the TCR beta repertoires of mothers and children and to look for features that separate related mother-child pairs from unrelated individuals. The mean age was about 40 +/- 4 years for the mothers and approximately 11 +/- 4 years for the children. Libraries were sequenced on Illumina HiSeq 2000 with 100+100 nt paired-end reads after adapter ligation with NEBNext reagents. To prevent cross-contamination, the mother and child libraries were prepared a month apart and were sequenced in separate runs. For each donor, between about 500,000 and 2,200,000 distinct TCR beta clonotypes were identified. Naive TCR beta clonotypes were estimated from low-frequency clonotypes matched to each donor's FACS-determined naive share, without sorting.

The chain uses TRBV15 and TRBJ2-5; a tentative D call is TRBD1 (5 bases match). The origin of this receptor is a boy aged 5-17 years in good health. Sequenced input: blood. The DNA sequence reads TGTGCCACGGACATGGGGTACCAAGAGACCCAGTACTTC. Its protein product is CATDMGYQETQYF.